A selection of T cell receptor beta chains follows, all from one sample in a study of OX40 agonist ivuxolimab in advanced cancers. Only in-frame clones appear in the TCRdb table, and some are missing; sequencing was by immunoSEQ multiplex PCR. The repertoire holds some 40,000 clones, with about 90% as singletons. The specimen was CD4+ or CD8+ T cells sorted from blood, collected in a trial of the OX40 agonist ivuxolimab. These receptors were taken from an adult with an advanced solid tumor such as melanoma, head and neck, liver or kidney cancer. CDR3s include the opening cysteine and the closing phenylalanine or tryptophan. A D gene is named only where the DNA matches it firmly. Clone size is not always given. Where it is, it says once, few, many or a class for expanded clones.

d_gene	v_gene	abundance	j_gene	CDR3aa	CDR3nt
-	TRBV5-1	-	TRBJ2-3	CASSLWFGTDTQYF	TGCGCCAGCAGCTTGTGGTTCGGAACAGATACGCAGTATTTT
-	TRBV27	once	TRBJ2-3	CASSLSILQGHTDTQYF	TGTGCCAGCAGTTTATCTATCCTGCAGGGGCACACAGATACGCAGTATTTT
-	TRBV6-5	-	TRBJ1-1	CASSYSGEPEAFF	TGTGCCAGCAGTTACTCGGGGGAACCTGAAGCTTTCTTT
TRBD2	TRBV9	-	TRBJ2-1	CASSEASGSQNEQFF	TGTGCCAGCAGTGAGGCTAGCGGGAGCCAGAATGAGCAGTTCTTC
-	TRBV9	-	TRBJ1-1	CASSGGRNTEAFF	TGTGCCAGCAGCGGGGGGAGGAACACTGAAGCTTTCTTT
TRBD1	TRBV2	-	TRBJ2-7	CASKRGTESYEQYF	TGTGCCAGCAAGAGAGGGACAGAATCCTACGAGCAGTACTTC
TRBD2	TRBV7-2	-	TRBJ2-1	CASSGAGGASGGYNEQFF	TGTGCCAGCAGCGGAGCGGGTGGGGCTAGCGGGGGCTACAATGAGCAGTTCTTC
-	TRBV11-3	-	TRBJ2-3	CASSSRNTDTQYF	TGTGCCAGCAGCTCCCGTAACACAGATACGCAGTATTTT
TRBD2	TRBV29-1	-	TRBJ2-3	CSVVGQAYGLAGALSTDTQYF	TGCAGCGTTGTTGGACAGGCATACGGACTAGCGGGCGCCCTTAGCACAGATACGCAGTATTTT
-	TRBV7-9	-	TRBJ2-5	CASSQDYLPQETQYF	TGTGCCAGCAGCCAAGACTACCTGCCCCAAGAGACCCAGTACTTC